These 28 T cell receptor beta chains came from one sample sequenced in a study of post-analysis software for immune sequencing data. No antigen is known for these receptors. Prepared TCR beta cDNA libraries contained unique molecular identifiers. Each CDR3 protein is one row after TCRdb ran MiXCR on the PCR reads. This table holds some 700,000 distinct CDR3 sequences, about 60% found once. Study results and caveats: Relative to controls, patients had 4 or 5 TRBV segments at higher frequency, with TRBV5-6, TRBV5-1 and TRBV20-1 among these.

Source material: blood. These receptors all come from a girl aged 2 to 9 with multiple sclerosis.

V usage is TRBV6-5 and J usage is TRBJ2-1, with D maybe TRBD2 (7 bases). CDR1 MNHEY and CDR2 SVGAGI come from the germline V gene. CDR3 length: 17 amino acids. V gave up 0 bases and J gave up 9 bases, with 21 bases separating them. CDR3 residues: CASSYSRGRGARTEQFF. In nucleotides, the CDR3 is TGTGCCAGCAGTTACTCGAGGGGACGGGGGGCCCGTACTGAGCAGTTCTTC.

The CDR3 DNA is TGTGCCAGCAGTTTATCGAGCGGGAGGTCCTACAATGAGCAGTTCTTC. Protein sequence: CASSLSSGRSYNEQFF. This chain joins TRBV27 and TRBJ2-1, with 9 nucleotides matching TRBD2. This CDR3 is built from 16 residues. The germline V gene encodes CDR1 MNHEY and CDR2 SMNVEV (reference sequence). V lost 0 bases to trimming and J lost 1 base; unmatched junction nucleotides: 1.

V usage is TRBV28 and J usage is TRBJ2-3; no firm D call. CDR1 MDHEN and CDR2 SYDVKM come from the germline V gene. Trimming took off 7 bases at V and 3 bases at J, with 8 bases between the two ends. This CDR3 is built from 12 residues. Written as DNA, the CDR3 is TGTGCCAGCACCCTCGGGACAGATACGCAGTATTTT. This translates into CASTLGTDTQYF.

In its sample, this clonotype was seen a few times. The rearrangement uses TRBV4-2 and TRBJ2-1; 15 bases match TRBD2. J gave up 8 bases and V 1 base, and 9 bases lay outside the gene matches. The CDR3 spans 18 residues. In germline, CDR1 is LGHNA, CDR2 YNFKEQ. CDR3 sequence (DNA): TGTGCCAGCAGCCAAGGTTCCGGACTAGCGGGAGGGGGCGATGAGCAGTTCTTC. It is translated as CASSQGSGLAGGGDEQFF.

V gene TRBV5-1 combines with J gene TRBJ2-3; 8 bases align to TRBD1. This CDR3 is 15 amino acids long. J lost 0 bases, V lost 4 bases, and 4 bases had no gene match. Germline values: CDR1 SGHRS, CDR2 YFSETQ. CDR3: CASSGGTGSTDTQYF. The CDR3 region has the DNA TGCGCCAGCAGCGGCGGGACAGGCAGCACAGATACGCAGTATTTT. The full variable domain, rest sourced from reference TRBV5-1 and TRBJ2-3, is KAGVTQTPRYLIKTRGQQVTLSCSPISGHRSVSWYQQTPGQGLQFLFEYFSETQRNKGNFPGRFSGRQFSNSRSEMNVSTLELGDSALYLCASSGGTGSTDTQYFGPGTRLTVL.

The chain has TRBV12-3 or TRBV12-4 and TRBJ2-5, with TRBD2 matching 15 bases. The CDR3 covers 18 residues. Losses at the gene ends were 6 bases for V and 4 bases for J; bases not matched to a gene: 12. The CDR3: CASREGLAGGFPGETQYF. CDR3 DNA: TGTGCCAGCAGAGAAGGACTAGCGGGGGGGTTCCCAGGAGAGACCCAGTACTTC.

This clonotype appeared a few times. The V and J genes are TRBV7-2 and TRBJ1-2; maybe TRBD1 (5 bases). V was pared by 5 bases and J by 1 base, with 14 bases between. This CDR3 spans 15 amino acids. Germline values: CDR1 SGHTA, CDR2 FQGNSA. CDR3 region: CASSNPQGLNYGYTF. The CDR3 DNA reads TGTGCCAGCAGCAACCCGCAGGGCCTTAACTATGGCTACACCTTC.

Only a few counts were recorded for this clonotype. The chain employs TRBV27 and TRBJ1-1; TRBD1 is a possible D gene (5 bases). With 6 bases removed from V and 0 bases from J, the gap between germline ends came to 17 bases. The CDR3 contains 16 residues. Germline V CDR1 and CDR2: MNHEY, SMNVEV (reference sequence). Here the CDR3 reads CASRAAGGFLNTEAFF. As DNA, the CDR3 is TGTGCCAGCAGGGCCGCGGGGGGATTCTTGAACACTGAAGCTTTCTTT.

The J gene is TRBJ2-1, the V gene TRBV5-6; no clear D. V was shortened by 1 base and J by 0 bases, with 14 bases between the two germline ends. The CDR3 sequence is 17 residues long. Germline V gene lookup returns CDR1 SGHDT and CDR2 YYEEEE. The CDR3, as DNA: TGTGCCAGCAGCTTGTCTTCCAGGATGAGCTCCTACAATGAGCAGTTCTTC. Translated, it gives CASSLSSRMSSYNEQFF. Filled out from reference TRBV5-6 and TRBJ2-1, the complete variable domain reads DAGVTQSPTHLIKTRGQQVTLRCSPKSGHDTVSWYQQALGQGPQFIFQYYEEEERQRGNFPDRFSGHQFPNYSSELNVNALLLGDSALYLCASSLSSRMSSYNEQFFGPGTRLTVL.

This chain connects TRBV6-6 to TRBJ1-1; tentatively, D is TRBD1 (6 bases). Germline values: CDR1 MNHNY, CDR2 SVGAGI (reference sequence). With 5 bases removed from V and 3 bases from J, the gap between germline ends came to 16 bases. The CDR3 is 15 amino acids. The CDR3 nucleotides are TGTGCCAGCAGTCTACGACAGGTAAAGGACACTGAAGCTTTCTTT. Translation gives CASSLRQVKDTEAFF.

The V and J genes are TRBV7-9 and TRBJ2-1; D is possibly TRBD1 (5 bases). Germline V gives CDR1 SEHNR, CDR2 FQNEAQ (reference sequence). This CDR3 spans 14 amino acids. V was shortened by 5 bases and J by 3 bases, with 11 bases between the two germline ends. The CDR3 nucleotides read TGTGCCAGCAGCGTACAGACAGTCTACAATGAGCAGTTCTTC. Its translation: CASSVQTVYNEQFF.

The J gene is TRBJ1-5, the V gene TRBV6-1, with no clear D. Trimming pared 6 bases from V and 1 base from J, leaving 16 bases between. This CDR3 has 16 residues. Germline lookup yields CDR1 MNHNS and CDR2 SASEGT. The CDR3 loop is CASRGNTWESNQPQHF. The CDR3 nucleotides read TGTGCCAGCAGGGGAAATACATGGGAAAGCAATCAGCCCCAGCATTTT.

This chain's CDR3 is CASSQDSSTRVETQYF. The CDR3 DNA follows: TGTGCCAGCAGCCAAGATTCTTCAACTAGGGTAGAGACCCAGTACTTC. The chain carries TRBV4-2 and TRBJ2-7; D may be TRBD2 (5 bases). The end of the DNA aligns better with TRBJ2-5, so the J call may be wrong. CDR3 length equals 16 residues. The germline V gene has CDR1 LGHNA and CDR2 YNFKEQ.

The chain links TRBV12-3 or TRBV12-4 to TRBJ2-3, with D possibly TRBD1 on 5 matching bases. With 2 bases removed from V and 2 bases from J, the gap between germline ends came to 14 bases. CDR3 length: 16 residues. CDR3 DNA: TGTGCCAGCAGTTTATTTCCAGGGCTCATCACAGATACGCAGTATTTT. Translating gives CASSLFPGLITDTQYF.

CDR3 in DNA: TGTGCCAGCAGCTGGGAACGGGACAGCCAAGAGACCCAGTACTTC. Protein: CASSWERDSQETQYF. This sequence joins TRBV5-4 and TRBJ2-5, with 7 bases aligning to TRBD1. Germline CDR1 reads SGHNT; CDR2 reads YYREEE (reference sequence). Losses at the gene ends were 3 bases for V and 1 base for J; bases not matched to a gene: 6. This CDR3 is 15 amino acids long.

J is TRBJ2-7 and V is TRBV6-5; tentatively, D is TRBD2 (5 bases). Trimming cost V 0 bases and J 3 bases, with 9 bases left between them. In germline, CDR1 is MNHEY, CDR2 SVGAGI. The CDR3 loop spans 14 amino acids. The CDR3 DNA is TGTGCCAGCAGTTACTCGCCGGGGAACTACGAGCAGTACTTC. Encoded protein: CASSYSPGNYEQYF.

The sample holds a few counts of this clonotype. V is TRBV10-3 and J is TRBJ2-3; D might be TRBD2 (6 bases). Germline CDR1 and CDR2: ENHRY and SYGVKD. The CDR3 covers 14 residues. Trimming left V 4 bases short and J 3 bases short, with 11 bases between. CDR3 amino acids: CAISAGVGTDTQYF. CDR3 DNA sequence: TGTGCCATCAGTGCGGGAGTGGGTACAGATACGCAGTATTTT.

This clonotype showed up just a few times. The chain links TRBV6-5 to TRBJ2-1; 7 bases are a match to TRBD1. Germline CDR1 and CDR2: MNHEY and SVGAGI. CDR3 length equals 15 residues. Trimming at V came to 2 bases and at J to 2 bases, leaving 3 bases not matched to a gene. The CDR3 bases are TGTGCCAGCAGTTACCAGGGACAGACCTACAATGAGCAGTTCTTC. It specifies CASSYQGQTYNEQFF.

The chain is built from TRBV25-1 and TRBJ2-1; possible D gene TRBD1, 5 bases. The CDR3 consists of 13 residues. The germline V gene encodes CDR1 MGHDK and CDR2 SYGVNS. V lost 6 bases and J 7 bases, leaving 13 bases between the germline ends. The CDR3 DNA follows: TGTGCCAGCAGCGTCGGACAACTGAATGAGCAGTTCTTC. Translated, it gives CASSVGQLNEQFF.

This clonotype has only a few counts. The V and J genes are TRBV29-1 and TRBJ1-2; possible D gene TRBD1, 5 bases. The V end lost 2 bases, the J end lost 4 bases, and 14 bases lay between the germline ends. The CDR3 extends over 14 amino acids. Germline CDR1 and CDR2: SQVTM and ANQGSEA. CDR3 protein: CSVELRGQGYGYTF. In DNA form, the CDR3 reads TGCAGCGTTGAATTGCGAGGGCAGGGCTATGGCTACACCTTC.

This clonotype has just a few counts. This rearrangement joins TRBV12-5 to TRBJ2-6, with 7 bases aligning to TRBD1. CDR3 length: 16 residues. J lost 1 base, V lost 5 bases, and 5 bases had no gene match. Germline V lookup: CDR1 LGHNT, CDR2 FRNRAP. The CDR3 sequence is CASGPGGQSGANVLTF. The CDR3 coding sequence is TGTGCTAGTGGTCCAGGGGGACAATCTGGGGCCAACGTCCTGACTTTC.

J is TRBJ1-6 and V is TRBV20-1, with D hard to call. Between the trimmed V and J ends, which lost 0 bases and 8 bases, there was a span of 8 bases. This CDR3 comprises 13 residues. Germline CDR1 and CDR2: DFQATT and SNEGSKA (reference sequence). The CDR3, as DNA: TGCAGTGCTAGAGAGGAGTGGGATTCACCCCTCCACTTT. Protein product: CSAREEWDSPLHF.

The chain couples TRBV7-9 to TRBJ2-3, with TRBD2 identical over 10 bases. The CDR3 contains 16 residues. Per germline, CDR1 SEHNR and CDR2 FQNEAQ (reference sequence). J was trimmed by 3 bases and V by 6 bases; bases with no gene match: 9. CDR3 nucleotide sequence: TGTGCCAGCAGTTCTATCTCTAGCGGGGGAACAGATACGCAGTATTTT. Protein product: CASSSISSGGTDTQYF.

The chain carries TRBV9 and TRBJ2-1, with D tentatively TRBD2 (6 bases). Looked up from germline, CDR1 is SGDLS and CDR2 is YYNGEE. The CDR3 spans 15 residues. Trimming took off 0 bases at V and 3 bases at J, with 10 bases between the two ends. The CDR3 nucleotides read TGTGCCAGCAGCGTAGCGGGAGCCGGCTACAATGAGCAGTTCTTC. Its translation: CASSVAGAGYNEQFF.

The chain links TRBV12-3 or TRBV12-4 to TRBJ1-2; D not resolved. V gave up 6 bases and J gave up 2 bases, with 10 bases separating them. The CDR3 loop spans 13 amino acids. The CDR3 loop is CASRHPTNYGYTF. CDR3 coding DNA: TGTGCCAGCAGGCATCCGACAAACTATGGCTACACCTTC.

V gene TRBV20-1 combines with J gene TRBJ2-4, with D tentatively TRBD1 or TRBD2 (5 bases each). This CDR3 comprises 15 residues. The germline V and J ends were trimmed by 3 bases and 13 bases, with 25 bases remaining between them. The germline V gene has CDR1 DFQATT and CDR2 SNEGSKA (reference sequence). The CDR3 protein is CSASPSLGTQGEQYF. CDR3 nucleotide sequence: TGCAGTGCTAGTCCCAGCCTTGGGACCCAGGGAGAGCAGTACTTC.

This sequence joins TRBV11-2 and TRBJ2-3; 7 nucleotides match TRBD2. The CDR3 length is 14 residues. Germline CDR1 SGHAT, CDR2 FQNNGV. Losses at the gene ends were 0 bases for V and 6 bases for J; bases not matched to a gene: 3. CDR3 in amino acids: CASSLDGRVDTQYF. CDR3 sequence (DNA): TGTGCCAGCAGCTTAGATGGGAGGGTGGATACGCAGTATTTT.

CDR3 sequence (DNA): TGCAGTGCTAGAGATTTAAGCGGGAGGGCCGGGTACAATGAGCAGTTCTTC. The encoded protein is CSARDLSGRAGYNEQFF. The genes are TRBV20-1 and TRBJ2-1; 10 bases line up with TRBD2. The CDR3 spans 17 residues. CDR1 DFQATT and CDR2 SNEGSKA come from the germline V gene (reference sequence). V lost 0 bases and J lost 4; bases outside the gene matches: 9.